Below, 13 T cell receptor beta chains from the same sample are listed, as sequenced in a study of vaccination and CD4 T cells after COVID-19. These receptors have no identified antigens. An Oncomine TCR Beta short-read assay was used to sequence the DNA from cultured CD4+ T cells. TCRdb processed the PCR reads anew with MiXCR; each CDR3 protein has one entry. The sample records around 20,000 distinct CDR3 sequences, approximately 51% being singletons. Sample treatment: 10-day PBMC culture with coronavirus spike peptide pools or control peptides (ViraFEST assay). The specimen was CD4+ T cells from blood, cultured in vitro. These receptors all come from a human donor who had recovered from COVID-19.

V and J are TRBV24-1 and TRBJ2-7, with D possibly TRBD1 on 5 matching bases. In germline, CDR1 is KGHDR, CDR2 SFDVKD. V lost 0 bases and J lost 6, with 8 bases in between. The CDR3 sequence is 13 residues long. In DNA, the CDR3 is TGTGCCACCAGTGATTTGTGGGGCGGCGAGCAGTACTTC. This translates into CATSDLWGGEQYF.

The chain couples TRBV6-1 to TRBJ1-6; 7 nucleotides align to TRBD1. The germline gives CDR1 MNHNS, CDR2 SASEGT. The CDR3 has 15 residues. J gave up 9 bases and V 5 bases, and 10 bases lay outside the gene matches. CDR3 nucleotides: TGTGCCAGCAGTCTAACCGGGACAGTAACTTCACCCCTCCACTTT. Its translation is CASSLTGTVTSPLHF.

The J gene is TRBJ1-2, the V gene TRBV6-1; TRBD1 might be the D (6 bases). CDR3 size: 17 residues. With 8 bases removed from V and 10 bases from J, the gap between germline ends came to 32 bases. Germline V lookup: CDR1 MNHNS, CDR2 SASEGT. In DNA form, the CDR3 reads TGTGCCAGCTCACCTTTCCCTCTCACCGGGACAAAGATGTTCTACACCTTC. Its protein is CASSPFPLTGTKMFYTF.

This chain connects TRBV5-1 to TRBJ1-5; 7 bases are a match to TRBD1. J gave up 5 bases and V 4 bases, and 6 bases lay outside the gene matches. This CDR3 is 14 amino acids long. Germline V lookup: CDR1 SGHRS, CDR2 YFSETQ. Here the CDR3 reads CASSQGGADQPQHF. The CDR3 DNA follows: TGCGCCAGCAGCCAAGGGGGCGCCGATCAGCCCCAGCATTTT.

The CDR3 DNA is TGTGCCAGCAGCTTAGCTTCTACCTACGAGCAGTACTTC. This translates into CASSLASTYEQYF. The chain employs TRBV7-6 and TRBJ2-7; D unclear. Trimming left V 0 bases short and J 2 bases short, with 5 bases between. CDR1 is SGHVS and CDR2 is FNYEAQ in the germline V gene. The CDR3 has 13 amino acids.

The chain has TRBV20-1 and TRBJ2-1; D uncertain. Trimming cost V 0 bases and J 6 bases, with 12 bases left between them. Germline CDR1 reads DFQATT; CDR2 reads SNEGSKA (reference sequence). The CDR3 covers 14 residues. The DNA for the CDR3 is TGCAGTGCTAGAGAACAGATAGGCACCAATGAGCAGTTCTTC. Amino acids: CSAREQIGTNEQFF.

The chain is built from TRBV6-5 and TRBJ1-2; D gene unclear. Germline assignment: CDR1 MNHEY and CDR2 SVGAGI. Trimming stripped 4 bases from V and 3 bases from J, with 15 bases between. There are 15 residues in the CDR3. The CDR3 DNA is TGTGCCAGCAGTTCACCGGGCCTCGAGCACTATGGCTACACCTTC. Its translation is CASSSPGLEHYGYTF.

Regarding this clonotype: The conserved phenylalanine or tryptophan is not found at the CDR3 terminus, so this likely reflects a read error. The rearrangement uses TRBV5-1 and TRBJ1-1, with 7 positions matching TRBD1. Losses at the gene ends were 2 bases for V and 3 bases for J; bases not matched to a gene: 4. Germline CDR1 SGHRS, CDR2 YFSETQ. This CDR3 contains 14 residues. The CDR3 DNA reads TGCGCCAGCAGCTTACAGGGGAGTGACACTGAAGCTTTCTTA. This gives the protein CASSLQGSDTEAFL.

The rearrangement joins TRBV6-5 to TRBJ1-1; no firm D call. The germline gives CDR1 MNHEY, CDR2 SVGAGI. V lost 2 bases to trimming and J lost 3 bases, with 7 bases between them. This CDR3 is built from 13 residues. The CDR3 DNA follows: TGTGCCAGCAGTTACGAAGTGGACACTGAAGCTTTCTTT. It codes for CASSYEVDTEAFF.

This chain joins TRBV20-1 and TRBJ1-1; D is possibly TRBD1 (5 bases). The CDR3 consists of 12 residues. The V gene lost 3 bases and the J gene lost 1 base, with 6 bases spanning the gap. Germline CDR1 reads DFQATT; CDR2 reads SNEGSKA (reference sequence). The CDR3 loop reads CSASDRNTEAFF. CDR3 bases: TGCAGTGCTAGCGACAGGAACACTGAAGCTTTCTTT.

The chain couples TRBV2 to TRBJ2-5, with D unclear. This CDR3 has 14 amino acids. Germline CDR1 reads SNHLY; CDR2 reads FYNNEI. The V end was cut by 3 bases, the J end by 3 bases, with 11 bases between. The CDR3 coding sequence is TGTGCCAGCAGTGACAGTCGGGCAGAAGAGACCCAGTACTTC. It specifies CASSDSRAEETQYF.

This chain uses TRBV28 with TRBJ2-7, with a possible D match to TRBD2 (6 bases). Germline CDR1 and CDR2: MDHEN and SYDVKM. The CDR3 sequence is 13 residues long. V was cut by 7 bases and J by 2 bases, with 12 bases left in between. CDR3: CASKLGGPYEQYF. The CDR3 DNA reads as TGTGCCAGCAAACTGGGAGGCCCCTACGAGCAGTACTTC.

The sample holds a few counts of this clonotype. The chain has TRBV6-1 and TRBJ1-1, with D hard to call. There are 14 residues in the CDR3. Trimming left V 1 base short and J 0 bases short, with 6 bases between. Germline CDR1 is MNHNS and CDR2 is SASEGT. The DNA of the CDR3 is TGTGCCAGCAGTGAAGAATGGGTGAACACTGAAGCTTTCTTT. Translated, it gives CASSEEWVNTEAFF.